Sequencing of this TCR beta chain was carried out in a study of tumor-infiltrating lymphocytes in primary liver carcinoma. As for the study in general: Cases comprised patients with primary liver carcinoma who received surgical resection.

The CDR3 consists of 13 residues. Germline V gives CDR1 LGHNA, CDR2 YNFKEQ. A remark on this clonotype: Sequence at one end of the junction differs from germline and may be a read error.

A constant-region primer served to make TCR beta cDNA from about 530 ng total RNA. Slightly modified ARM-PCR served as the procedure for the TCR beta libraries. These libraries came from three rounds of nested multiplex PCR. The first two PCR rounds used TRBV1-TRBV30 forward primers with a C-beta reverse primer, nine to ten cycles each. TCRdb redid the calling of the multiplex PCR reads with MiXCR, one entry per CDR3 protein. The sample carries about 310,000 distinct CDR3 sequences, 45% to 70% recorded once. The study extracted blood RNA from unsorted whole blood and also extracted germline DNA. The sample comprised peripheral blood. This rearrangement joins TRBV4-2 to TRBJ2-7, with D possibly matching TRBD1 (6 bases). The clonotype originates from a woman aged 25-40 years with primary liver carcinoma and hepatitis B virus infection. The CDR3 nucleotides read TGTACCAGTAGCCAAGGGGACACCTACGAGCAGTACTTC. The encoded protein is CTSSQGDTYEQYF.